This T cell receptor (beta chain) emerged from a study of CD8 T cells in ankylosing spondylitis (TCRdb year 2017). Regarding the research as a whole: The study set out to find disease-linked TCR variants by profiling T cell receptor beta repertoires in ankylosing spondylitis patients and healthy donors. Peripheral blood samples were taken, and synovial fluid was additionally collected from ankylosing spondylitis patients. The full study cohort was made up of about 24 ankylosing spondylitis patients and more than 90 healthy donors. Overall study results and their limits: Significant enrichment of the disease-linked clones was reported in matched synovial fluid samples from ankylosing spondylitis patients. The disease-linked clones showed a CD8+ phenotype and occurred at relatively low frequencies in peripheral blood. A TCR beta motif made up of several highly homologous amino acid variants appeared to be characteristic of blood from ankylosing spondylitis patients. Some motif variants had previously been reported in the synovial fluid and blood of reactive arthritis patients, which suggests shared mechanisms of disease initiation.

The CDR3 runs 16 residues from the cysteine to the phenylalanine. Only CDR3 DNA remains: 48 bases, in frame from the first base. For CDR1 and CDR2, the germline V gene lists SGHTA and FQGNSA. Clipping removes 1 base from V and 4 bases from J, with 6 as the unmatched junction base count. Instrument on record: Illumina HiSeq 2500. Quantitative 5'-RACE with molecular barcodes was the method used to prepare the TCR beta libraries. In the source study's methods: To identify disease-linked TCR variants, a new computational method was used, one built on a probabilistic model of VDJ rearrangement. TCRdb took the public reads, trimmed them with fastp at Q25, ran MiXCR for clone calling and kept in-frame beta chains. Entries that share a CDR3 protein sequence are merged under the most common genes and DNA. The V and J calls, along with clone size, are taken from TCRdb and not from the paper's own processing. The sample contains 700,000 or so distinct CDR3 sequences, roughly 19% of them found a single time. The ten top clones hold 19% of the sample.

This clonotype was seen once. It lacks a known antigen. No base quality values were provided; no much bigger clone lies one nucleotide off. Just one read gives weak support. This chain joins TRBV7-2 to TRBJ2-7, with 11 bases matching TRBD2. Sequencing used blood, either unsorted or a sorted T cell fraction (not recorded which). This clonotype was sampled from a male donor with ankylosing spondylitis. The CDR3 sequence is CASSLGALAGAYEQYF. The DNA sequence is as follows: TGTGCCAGCAGCTTAGGCGCACTAGCGGGGGCATACGAGCAGTACTTC.